This TCR beta chain was found in a study of blood T cell repertoires in COVID-19. In the study's own analysis: Amplification from reference gene primers served as the basis for estimated nucleated cell counts. The protocol was immunoSEQ multiplex PCR, while the TCRdb copy is restricted to in-frame clones and leaves out a portion. The V and J calls and clone size were taken over from that table, and D and trimming were inferred from the DNA. The sample holds about 200,000 clones, approximately 86% seen once. CDR1 and CDR2 from the germline V gene are SGHVS and FQNEAQ. The CDR3 covers 13 residues. V was cut by 3 bases and J by 6 bases, with 8 bases left in between. Participants, about 18 to 90 years old, spanned more than 20 US areas.

The chain employs TRBV7-8 and TRBJ2-2, with D unresolved. Sequenced input: PBMCs or T cells enriched from blood (not recorded which). This clonotype originated in a woman aged 35 to 49 with acute COVID-19. CDR3 DNA: TGTGCCAGCAGCTTGGAGAGTCCCGGGGAGCTGTTTTTT. Amino acids: CASSLESPGELFF.